The rows below give T cell receptor beta chains drawn from one sample of a study of beta chain features in type 1 diabetes. The repertoire was sequenced with immunoSEQ multiplex PCR; TCRdb's copy has only in-frame clones and lacks some. The repertoire holds some 150,000 clones, with roughly 9.3% as singletons. The material sequenced was central memory CD4+ T cells from blood. These receptors were collected from a woman aged 40 to 50 in good health. Both conserved end residues are part of each CDR3. The D gene is left open where the match is weak. Where a row states a size, it is once, few, many or the class of an expanded clone; other rows omit it.

j_call v_call clone_size d_call cdr3_nt cdr3_aa
TRBJ2-3 TRBV27 few NA TGTGCCAGCAGTTTTCGGGATCTGGGCACAGATACGCAGTATTTT CASSFRDLGTDTQYF
TRBJ2-1 TRBV4-1 many TRBD2 TGCGCCAGCAGCCAGAGCGGGGGGGCTGAAGAGCAGTTCTTC CASSQSGGAEEQFF
TRBJ2-1 TRBV14 many TRBD2 TGTGCCAGCAGCCAAGTTAGCGGGGGGGCCGGTGAGCAGTTCTTC CASSQVSGGAGEQFF
TRBJ2-1 TRBV18 many NA TGTGCCAGCTCACCCCCGGACAAGACCAGGGGGTTCTTC CASSPPDKTRGFF
TRBJ2-5 TRBV19 NA NA TGTGCCAGTAGTTCAGGGTCCTTGTACCAAGAGACCCAGTACTTC CASSSGSLYQETQYF
TRBJ2-5 TRBV4-1 few NA TGCGCCAGCAGCCAAGAATACCGGGAGACCCAGTACTTC CASSQEYRETQYF
TRBJ1-5 TRBV7-9 many NA TGTGCCAGCGGATCGGAGGGCCAGGGCAATCAGCCCCAGCATTTT CASGSEGQGNQPQHF
TRBJ2-7 TRBV18 NA TRBD2 TGTGCCAGCTCACCAAGAGGCGGGGGGCTTAGATACGAGCAGTACTTC CASSPRGGGLRYEQYF
TRBJ2-2 TRBV5-1 few TRBD1 TGCGCCAGCAGCTCTTACGCAGGGGGCGCGTCCGGGGAGCTGTTTTTT CASSSYAGGASGELFF
TRBJ2-5 TRBV2 NA TRBD2 TGTGCCACCTGGGCGCTAGCGGGGGACCCCCGGGAGACCCAGTACTTC CATWALAGDPRETQYF
TRBJ2-7 TRBV19 few NA TGTGCCAGTAGTACTGATACAGGGTGGGCCTACGAGCAGTACTTC CASSTDTGWAYEQYF
TRBJ1-1 TRBV2 few TRBD1 TGTGCCAGCAGGGGGGACGGGACAGGAGAGGCTTTCTTT CASRGDGTGEAFF
TRBJ1-6 TRBV9 few TRBD1 TGTGCCAGCAGCGTAGGGGACAGTACAAATTCACCCCTCCACTTT CASSVGDSTNSPLHF
TRBJ2-3 TRBV5-4 NA TRBD1 TGTGCCAGCAGCTTGGGGGGGACAGGGATCACAGATACGCAGTATTTT CASSLGGTGITDTQYF
TRBJ2-1 TRBV18 few NA TGTGCCAGCTCACCACCGAGCGGGTCGTACAATGAGCAGTTCTTC CASSPPSGSYNEQFF
TRBJ1-4 TRBV6-1 few TRBD1 TGTGCCAGCAGTCTTGACAGGGCGGCTAATGAAAAACTGTTTTTT CASSLDRAANEKLFF
TRBJ2-7 TRBV10-3 few TRBD1 TGTGCCATCAATCCCGGCACAGGGGGACAGGAGCAGTACTTC CAINPGTGGQEQYF
TRBJ2-5 TRBV4-2 few NA TGTGCCAGCAGCCAAACCGTAGAAGAGACCCAGTACTTC CASSQTVEETQYF
TRBJ2-1 TRBV11-2 NA NA TGTGCCAGCAGCCCACTAAATGAGCAGTTCTTC CASSPLNEQFF
TRBJ2-3 TRBV4-3 many NA TGCGCCAGCAGCCCCCGACAGTCCGGAGATACGCAGTATTTT CASSPRQSGDTQYF
TRBJ1-2 TRBV29-1 many TRBD1 TGCAGCGTCCCCTGGACAGGAGATGGCTACACCTTC CSVPWTGDGYTF
TRBJ2-1 TRBV7-9 NA NA TGTGCCAGCAGCCCCCAGCAGGGGCTTATGGAGCAGTTCTTC CASSPQQGLMEQFF
TRBJ2-3 TRBV28 NA NA TGTGCCAGCAGAGAAGGGGGGGCGGCCTTCACAGATACGCAGTATTTT CASREGGAAFTDTQYF
TRBJ2-3 TRBV6-1 NA TRBD1 TGTGCCAGCAGTGAAATAAGACAGGGAACGGATACGCAGTATTTT CASSEIRQGTDTQYF
TRBJ2-2 TRBV18 few NA TGTGCCAGCTCGACTACTTGGGGCACCGGGGAGCTGTTTTTT CASSTTWGTGELFF
TRBJ2-5 TRBV13 NA NA TGTGCCAGCAGCTTGAGGACTGACTTCCAAGAGACCCAGTACTTC CASSLRTDFQETQYF
TRBJ2-1 TRBV7-2 few NA TGTGCCAGCAGCCTTCGGCGCGGAGCCTCCTACAATGAGCAGTTCTTC CASSLRRGASYNEQFF
TRBJ2-2 TRBV7-2 NA NA TGTGCCAGCAGCTTAGCCACAGGGAGAACCGGGGAGCTGTTTTTT CASSLATGRTGELFF
TRBJ2-4 TRBV4-2 NA NA TGTGCCAGCAGCCAAACGGACAAAGGTGACATTCAGTACTTC CASSQTDKGDIQYF
TRBJ1-5 TRBV6-1 NA NA TGTGCCAGCCGGGGGAGGGTGATCCAGCCCCAGCATTTT CASRGRVIQPQHF
TRBJ1-2 TRBV7-2 NA NA TGTGCCAGCAGCTTGGCCAAGGGACTGGATGGCTACACCTTC CASSLAKGLDGYTF
TRBJ2-2 TRBV11-2 few NA TGTGCCAGCAGCTCAGAGGGGCCCGGGGAGCTGTTTTTT CASSSEGPGELFF